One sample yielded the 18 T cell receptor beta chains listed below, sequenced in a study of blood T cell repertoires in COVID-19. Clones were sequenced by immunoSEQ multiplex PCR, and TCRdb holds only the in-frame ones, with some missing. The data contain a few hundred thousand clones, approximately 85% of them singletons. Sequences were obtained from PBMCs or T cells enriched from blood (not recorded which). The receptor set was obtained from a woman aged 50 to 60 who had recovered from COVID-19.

CDR3 nucleotides: TGCAGCGTGTGGGGGACACCACCACAAGAGACCCAGTACTTC. This encodes CSVWGTPPQETQYF. The rearrangement links TRBV29-1 to TRBJ2-5; D perhaps matches TRBD1 (6 bases). CDR3 length: 14 residues. Trimming pared 6 bases from V and 2 bases from J, leaving 16 bases between. Germline CDR1 SQVTM, CDR2 ANQGSEA.

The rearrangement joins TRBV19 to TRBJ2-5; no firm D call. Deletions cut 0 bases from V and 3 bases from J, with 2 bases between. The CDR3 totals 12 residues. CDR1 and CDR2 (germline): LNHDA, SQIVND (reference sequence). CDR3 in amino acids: CASSIDKETQYF. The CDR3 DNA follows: TGTGCCAGTAGTATAGACAAAGAGACCCAGTACTTC.

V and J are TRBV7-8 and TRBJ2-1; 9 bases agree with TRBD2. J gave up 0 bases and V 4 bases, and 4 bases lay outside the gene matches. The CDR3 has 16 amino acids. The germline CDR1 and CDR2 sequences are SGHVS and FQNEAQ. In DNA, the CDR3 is TGTGCCAGCAGCTACCTAGCGGGGTACTCCTACAATGAGCAGTTCTTC. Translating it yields CASSYLAGYSYNEQFF.

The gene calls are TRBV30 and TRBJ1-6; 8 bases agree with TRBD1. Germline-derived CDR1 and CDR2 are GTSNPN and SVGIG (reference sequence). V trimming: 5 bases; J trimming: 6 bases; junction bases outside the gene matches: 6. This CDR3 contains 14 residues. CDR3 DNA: TGTGCCTGGGCGGTGGACAGGGTTAATTCACCCCTCCACTTT. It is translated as CAWAVDRVNSPLHF.

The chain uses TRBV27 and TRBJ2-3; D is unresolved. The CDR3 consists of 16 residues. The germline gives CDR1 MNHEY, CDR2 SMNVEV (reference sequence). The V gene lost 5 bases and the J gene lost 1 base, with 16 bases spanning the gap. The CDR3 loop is CASSPLFRGGTDTQYF. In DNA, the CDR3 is TGTGCCAGCAGTCCCCTGTTTCGAGGTGGCACAGATACGCAGTATTTT.

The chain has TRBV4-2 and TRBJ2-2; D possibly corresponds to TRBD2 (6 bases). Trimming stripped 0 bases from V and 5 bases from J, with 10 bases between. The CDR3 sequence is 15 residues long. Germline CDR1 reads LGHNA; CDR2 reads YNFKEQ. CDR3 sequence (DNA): TGTGCCAGCAGCCAAGACTACGGGAGAACCGGGGAGCTGTTTTTT. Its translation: CASSQDYGRTGELFF.

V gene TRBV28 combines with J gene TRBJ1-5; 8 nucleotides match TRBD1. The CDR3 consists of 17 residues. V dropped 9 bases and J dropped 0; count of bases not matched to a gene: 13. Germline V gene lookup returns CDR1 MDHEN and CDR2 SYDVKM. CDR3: CASTGTGAFYSNQPQHF. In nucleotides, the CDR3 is TGTGCCAGTACCGGGACAGGAGCCTTTTATAGCAATCAGCCCCAGCATTTT.

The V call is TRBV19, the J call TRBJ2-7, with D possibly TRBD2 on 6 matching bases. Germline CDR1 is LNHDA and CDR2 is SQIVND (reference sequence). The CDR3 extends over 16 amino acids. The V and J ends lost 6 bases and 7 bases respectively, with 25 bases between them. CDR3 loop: CASSSYPGGNPGEQYF. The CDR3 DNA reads TGTGCCAGTAGCTCCTATCCTGGCGGGAACCCGGGGGAGCAGTACTTC.

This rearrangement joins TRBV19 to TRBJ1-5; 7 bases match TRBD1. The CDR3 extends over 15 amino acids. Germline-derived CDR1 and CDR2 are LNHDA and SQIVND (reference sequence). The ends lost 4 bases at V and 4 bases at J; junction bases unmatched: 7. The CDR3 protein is CASSTRDSGNQPQHF. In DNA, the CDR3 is TGTGCCAGTAGTACTCGGGACAGTGGGAATCAGCCCCAGCATTTT.

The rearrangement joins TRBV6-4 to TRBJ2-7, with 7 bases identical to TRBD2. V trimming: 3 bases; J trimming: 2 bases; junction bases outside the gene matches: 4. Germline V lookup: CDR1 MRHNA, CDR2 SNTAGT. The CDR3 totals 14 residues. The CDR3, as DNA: TGTGCCAGCAGTGAAGCTAGCGGAGCCTACGAGCAGTACTTC. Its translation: CASSEASGAYEQYF.

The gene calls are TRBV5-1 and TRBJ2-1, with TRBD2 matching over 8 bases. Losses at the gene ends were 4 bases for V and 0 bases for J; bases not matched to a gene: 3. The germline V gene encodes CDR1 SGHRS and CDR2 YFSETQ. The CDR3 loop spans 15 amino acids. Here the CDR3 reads CASSPGGSSYNEQFF. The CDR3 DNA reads TGCGCCAGCAGCCCGGGGGGGAGCTCCTACAATGAGCAGTTCTTC.

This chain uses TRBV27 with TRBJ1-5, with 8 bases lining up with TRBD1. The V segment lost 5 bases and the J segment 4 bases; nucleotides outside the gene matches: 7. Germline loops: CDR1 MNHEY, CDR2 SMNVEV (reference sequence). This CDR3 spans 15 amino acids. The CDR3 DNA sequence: TGTGCCAGCAGTCCCGACAGGGGTGGTAATCAGCCCCAGCATTTT. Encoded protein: CASSPDRGGNQPQHF.

CDR3 in amino acids: CASSLLAGGWDEQFF. Here the CDR3 DNA reads TGTGCCAGCAGTTTACTAGCGGGAGGTTGGGATGAGCAGTTCTTC. The rearrangement joins TRBV27 to TRBJ2-1; 11 bases map to TRBD2. This CDR3 is 15 amino acids long. Trimming took 2 bases from V and 8 from J; bases not matched to a gene: 5. The V gene's germline CDR1 is MNHEY and CDR2 SMNVEV (reference sequence).

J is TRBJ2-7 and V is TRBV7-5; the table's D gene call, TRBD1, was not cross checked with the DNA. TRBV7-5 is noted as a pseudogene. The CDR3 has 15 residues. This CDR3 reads CARSSQPYRSNEQYF. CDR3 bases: TGTGCCAGAAGCTCCCAGCCCTACAGATCTAACGAGCAGTACTTC.

CDR3 nucleotide sequence: TGTGCCAGCAGCCAAGTTTCCCCTATGAAAAGCAATGAGCAGTTCTTC. This sequence encodes CASSQVSPMKSNEQFF. The chain is built from TRBV14 and TRBJ2-1, with D uncertain. The germline V gene has CDR1 SGHDN and CDR2 FVKESK. The CDR3 has 16 residues. V lost 1 base and J lost 6, with 16 bases in between.

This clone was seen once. CDR3 amino acids: CASRRQRYEKLFF. CDR3 DNA sequence: TGTGCCAGCAGGAGACAGCGCTATGAAAAACTGTTTTTT. The rearrangement uses TRBV28 and TRBJ1-4; a weak D match, TRBD1 (5 bases). From germline, CDR1 is MDHEN and CDR2 SYDVKM. Trimming took 6 bases from V and 6 from J, leaving 11 bases between them. This CDR3 is built from 13 residues.

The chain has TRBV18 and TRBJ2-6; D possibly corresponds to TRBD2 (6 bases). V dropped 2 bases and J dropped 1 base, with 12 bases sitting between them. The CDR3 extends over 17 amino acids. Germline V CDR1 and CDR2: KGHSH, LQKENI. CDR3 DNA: TGTGCCAGCTCACCAACAACGGGGGTTTCTGGGGCCAACGTCCTGACTTTC. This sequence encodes CASSPTTGVSGANVLTF.

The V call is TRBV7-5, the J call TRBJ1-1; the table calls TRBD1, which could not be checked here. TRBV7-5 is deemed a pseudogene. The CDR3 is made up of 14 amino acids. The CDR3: CARSLGQGGGEAFF. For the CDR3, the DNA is TGTGCCAGAAGCTTAGGACAGGGGGGTGGTGAAGCTTTCTTT.